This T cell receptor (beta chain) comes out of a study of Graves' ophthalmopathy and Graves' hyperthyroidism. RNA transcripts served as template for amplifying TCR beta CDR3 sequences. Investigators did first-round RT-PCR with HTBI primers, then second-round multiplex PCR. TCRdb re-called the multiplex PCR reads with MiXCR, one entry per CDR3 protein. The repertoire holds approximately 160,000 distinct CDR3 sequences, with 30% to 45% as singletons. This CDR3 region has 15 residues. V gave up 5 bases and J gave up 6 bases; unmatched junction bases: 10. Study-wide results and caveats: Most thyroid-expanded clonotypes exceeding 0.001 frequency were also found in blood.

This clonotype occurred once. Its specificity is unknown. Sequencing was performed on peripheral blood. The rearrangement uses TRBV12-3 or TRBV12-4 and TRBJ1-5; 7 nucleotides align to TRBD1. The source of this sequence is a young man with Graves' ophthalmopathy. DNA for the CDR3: TGTGCCAGCAGTACATGGACAGGCCCGTTTCAGCCCCAGCATTTT. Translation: CASSTWTGPFQPQHF.